The 27 T cell receptor beta chains presented below share a single source sample, sequenced in a study of blood T cell repertoires in COVID-19. The data were produced by immunoSEQ multiplex PCR, yet TCRdb's version contains in-frame clones alone and is incomplete. The sample includes approximately 89,000 clones, 70% to 80% seen only once; the top ten take over 40%. The specimen sequenced was peripheral blood. These receptors came from a human donor in a cohort sampled during active COVID-19.

This sequence joins TRBV6-2 or TRBV6-3 and TRBJ2-1; 8 bases are a match to TRBD1. The V gene end was trimmed by 2 bases and the J gene end by 6 bases; junction bases not matched to a gene: 3. The CDR3 totals 14 residues. Germline V lookup: CDR1 MNHEY, CDR2 SVGEGT. CDR3 amino acids: CASSYTGGFNEQFF. The CDR3 region has the DNA TGTGCCAGCAGTTACACAGGGGGATTCAATGAGCAGTTCTTC.

The gene calls are TRBV19 and TRBJ2-5, with TRBD2 identical over 7 bases. CDR3 size: 13 residues. V lost 5 bases, J lost 4 bases, and 4 bases stayed unmatched. CDR1 is LNHDA, CDR2 SQIVND, per germline (reference sequence). In DNA, the CDR3 is TGTGCCAGTAGTGGAGTAGCGGGAGAGACCCAGTACTTC. It translates to CASSGVAGETQYF. The complete variable domain, with remaining parts taken from reference TRBV19 and TRBJ2-5, reads DGGITQSPKYLFRKEGQNVTLSCEQNLNHDAMYWYRQDPGQGLRLIYYSQIVNDFQKGDIAEGYSVSREKKESFPLTVTSAQKNPTAFYLCASSGVAGETQYFGPGTRLLVL.

The chain links TRBV19 to TRBJ1-1, with unresolved D. CDR3 length: 13 amino acids. Germline CDR1 and CDR2: LNHDA and SQIVND (reference sequence). Trimming removed 7 bases at V and 1 base at J, with 10 bases between. The DNA for the CDR3 is TGTGCCAGTAACCCCCGGGAGAACACTGAAGCTTTCTTT. Its translation: CASNPRENTEAFF.

The chain has TRBV28 and TRBJ1-2; D not certain. V lost 5 bases, J lost 4 bases, and 8 bases lay in between. The CDR3 extends over 12 amino acids. Germline V lookup: CDR1 MDHEN, CDR2 SYDVKM. The CDR3 sequence: CASSPGIYGYTF. CDR3 nucleotide sequence: TGTGCCAGCAGTCCGGGGATCTATGGCTACACCTTC.

The chain carries TRBV28 and TRBJ2-7; a possible D gene is TRBD1 (6 bases). Germline CDR1 is MDHEN and CDR2 is SYDVKM. V was pared by 2 bases and J by 3 bases, with 11 bases between. The CDR3 runs 14 residues. CDR3 sequence (DNA): TGTGCCAGCAGTTTACAAACAGGGAGCTACGAGCAGTACTTC. It codes for CASSLQTGSYEQYF.

The chain's CDR3 is CASSLWAGGNTEAFF. The CDR3 DNA reads as TGTGCCAGCAGTTTATGGGCGGGGGGGAACACTGAAGCTTTCTTT. The J gene is TRBJ1-1, the V gene TRBV28; TRBD1 is a possible D gene (5 bases). Trimming stripped 0 bases from V and 1 base from J, with 9 bases between. The CDR3 covers 15 residues. Per the germline V gene, CDR1 is MDHEN and CDR2 is SYDVKM.

The chain uses TRBV28 and TRBJ1-5, with 8 bases lining up with TRBD1. The CDR3 loop spans 16 amino acids. Germline V gene data show CDR1 as MDHEN and CDR2 as SYDVKM. V lost 4 bases to trimming and J lost 4 bases; unmatched junction nucleotides: 9. The CDR3 bases are TGTGCCAGCAGTTGGAGGACAGGGCTAACTAATCAGCCCCAGCATTTT. The encoded protein is CASSWRTGLTNQPQHF.

This clone appeared once. The gene calls are TRBV7-2 and TRBJ2-7, with D perhaps TRBD2 (5 bases). Germline V lookup: CDR1 SGHTA, CDR2 FQGNSA. The V and J ends lost 3 bases and 6 bases respectively, with 15 bases between them. This CDR3 is built from 14 residues. CDR3 loop: CASSLAGPGAEQYF. In DNA, the CDR3 is TGTGCCAGCAGCTTGGCGGGTCCCGGCGCCGAGCAGTACTTC.

The sample holds a few counts of this clone. The chain combines TRBV7-9 with TRBJ2-1; TRBD1 might be the D (6 bases). V shed 4 bases and J shed 4 bases, with 14 bases lying between them. The CDR3 spans 15 residues. CDR1 and CDR2 from the germline V gene are SEHNR and FQNEAQ (reference sequence). The DNA for the CDR3 is TGTGCCAGCAGCTCCCGGCAGGGGCCGTACAATGAGCAGTTCTTC. Its translation: CASSSRQGPYNEQFF.

This chain joins TRBV7-9 and TRBJ2-1; TRBD2 is a possible D gene (6 bases). Trimming stripped 2 bases from V and 5 bases from J, with 7 bases between. Germline V gene sequence: CDR1 SEHNR, CDR2 FQNEAQ (reference sequence). The CDR3 runs to 13 residues. The CDR3 bases are TGTGCCAGCAGCTTACAGCGGGACAATGAGCAGTTCTTC. As protein: CASSLQRDNEQFF.

The V gene is TRBV12-2, the J gene TRBJ1-1; TRBD1 is taken as the D call from the table, unchecked against the DNA. TRBV12-2 is a pseudogene locus. The CDR3 consists of 17 residues. CDR3 DNA sequence: TGTGCAAGTCGCTTAATAGAACAGGGGGCAAGGGACACTGAAGCTTTCTTT. It yields the protein CASRLIEQGARDTEAFF.

The chain uses TRBV18 and TRBJ2-7; 7 nucleotides line up with TRBD1. Unmatched junction bases numbered 7, after V lost 2 bases and J lost 6 bases. The CDR3 has 14 amino acids. The germline V gene has CDR1 KGHSH and CDR2 LQKENI. The CDR3 here is CASSPETGSSEQYF. CDR3 coding DNA: TGTGCCAGCTCACCAGAGACAGGGTCTTCCGAGCAGTACTTC.

The chain joins TRBV30 to TRBJ1-2, with D possibly matching TRBD1 (6 bases). Trimming removed 0 bases from V and 4 bases from J, with 15 bases in between. The CDR3 contains 15 residues. Germline CDR1 and CDR2: GTSNPN and SVGIG (reference sequence). The CDR3 region has the DNA TGTGCCTGGAGTGTACGGGGGGCCCGTAGCTATGGCTACACCTTC. This sequence encodes CAWSVRGARSYGYTF. The complete variable domain, with remaining parts taken from reference TRBV30 and TRBJ1-2, reads SQTIHQWPATLVQPVGSPLSLECTVEGTSNPNLYWYRQAAGRGLQLLFYSVGIGQISSEVPQNLSASRPQDRQFILSSKKLLLSDSGFYLCAWSVRGARSYGYTFGSGTRLTVV.

This clone has only a few counts. The chain joins TRBV12-5 to TRBJ2-3; TRBD1 aligns across 7 bases. V dropped 3 bases and J dropped 0; count of bases not matched to a gene: 9. The CDR3 length is 17 residues. Per the germline V gene, CDR1 is LGHNT and CDR2 is FRNRAP. In DNA, the CDR3 is TGTGCTAGTGGTTTCCCGGGACAGAGGACTAGCACAGATACGCAGTATTTT. As protein: CASGFPGQRTSTDTQYF.

This clone was seen only a few times. The rearrangement joins TRBV29-1 to TRBJ2-1, with 7 bases that match TRBD2. The CDR3 consists of 13 residues. Trimming cost V 1 base and J 9 bases; bases outside gene matches: 6. Germline V gene data show CDR1 as SQVTM and CDR2 as ANQGSEA. The DNA of the CDR3 is TGCAGCGTTGAAGGGCGGGAGTGGATTGAGCAGTTCTTC. Protein sequence: CSVEGREWIEQFF.

The CDR3 nucleotides are TGTGCCAGCAGCCAAACGCCCGGGGGACCAAACACCGGGGAGCTGTTTTTT. It codes for CASSQTPGGPNTGELFF. V and J are TRBV7-6 and TRBJ2-2, with D possibly TRBD2 on 6 matching bases. Trimming pared 5 bases from V and 2 bases from J, leaving 18 bases between. CDR3 length: 17 residues. Germline V gene lookup returns CDR1 SGHVS and CDR2 FNYEAQ.

This chain connects TRBV28 to TRBJ2-3; 10 bases fit TRBD2. J was trimmed by 2 bases and V by 6 bases; bases with no gene match: 5. Germline V CDR1 and CDR2: MDHEN, SYDVKM. The CDR3 runs to 15 residues. The CDR3 DNA reads as TGTGCCAGCAGGAGGACTAGCGGATTCACAGATACGCAGTATTTT. As protein: CASRRTSGFTDTQYF.

This clone showed up many times. The V call is TRBV7-2, the J call TRBJ2-5; TRBD2 matches at 11 bases. CDR1 is SGHTA and CDR2 is FQGNSA in the germline V gene. This CDR3 is built from 17 residues. With V trimmed by 4 bases and J by 4 bases, 11 bases remained unmatched. DNA of the CDR3: TGTGCCAGCAGCTCTCAGGGTAGCGGGAGGGCCCCAGAGACCCAGTACTTC. This gives the protein CASSSQGSGRAPETQYF.

This clone was seen more than once but under ten times. The chain combines TRBV18 with TRBJ1-3; D is unresolved. Germline V gene lookup returns CDR1 KGHSH and CDR2 LQKENI. The CDR3 has 14 residues. Trimming stripped 0 bases from V and 4 bases from J, with 7 bases between. This CDR3 is CASSPPAGGNTIYF. CDR3 DNA sequence: TGTGCCAGCTCACCACCCGCCGGGGGAAACACCATATATTTT.

The chain carries TRBV4-1 and TRBJ2-2, with 8 bases fitting TRBD1. CDR1 and CDR2 from the germline V gene are MGHRA and YSYEKL. Germline trimming cut 5 bases from V and 6 bases from J; bases unmatched to any gene: 11. This CDR3 region has 16 residues. The CDR3 DNA follows: TGCGCCAGCAGCTCCGGACAGGGTAATTTTGCCGGGGAGCTGTTTTTT. Translated: CASSSGQGNFAGELFF.

The chain joins TRBV6-1 to TRBJ1-1, with D possibly being TRBD1 (6 bases). The CDR3 sequence is 13 residues long. The germline V gene encodes CDR1 MNHNS and CDR2 SASEGT. V dropped 2 bases and J dropped 7 bases, with 11 bases sitting between them. CDR3 in amino acids: CASSERGTIEAFF. CDR3 nucleotides: TGTGCCAGCAGTGAAAGGGGGACGATTGAAGCTTTCTTT.

In its sample, this clone was seen many times. DNA of the CDR3: TGTGCCAGCAGCGATCATAGTCTCAAAGCTAACTATGGCTACACCTTC. Its protein product is CASSDHSLKANYGYTF. This chain joins TRBV6-6 and TRBJ1-2; D not certain. The CDR3 is made up of 16 amino acids. The V end lost 6 bases, the J end lost 0 bases, and 17 bases lay between the germline ends. Germline V gene lookup returns CDR1 MNHNY and CDR2 SVGAGI (reference sequence).

The table lists this clone with a count of one. The rearrangement joins TRBV4-2 to TRBJ2-2; 10 nucleotides match TRBD1. This CDR3 comprises 14 residues. Per germline, CDR1 LGHNA and CDR2 YNFKEQ. J gave up 9 bases and V 1 base, and 2 bases lay outside the gene matches. CDR3 protein: CASSQGQGARELFF. Here the CDR3 DNA reads TGTGCCAGCAGCCAAGGACAGGGGGCCCGGGAGCTGTTTTTT.

This chain links TRBV6-2 or TRBV6-3 with TRBJ1-1, with 7 bases lining up with TRBD1. The ends lost 5 bases at V and 2 bases at J; junction bases unmatched: 5. CDR3 size: 14 residues. Germline CDR1 MNHEY, CDR2 SVGEGT. CDR3 sequence (DNA): TGTGCCAGCAGTAAGGACAGGCTAAACACTGAAGCTTTCTTT. It codes for CASSKDRLNTEAFF.

This chain joins TRBV4-3 and TRBJ1-4, with no clear D. The CDR3 sequence is 16 residues long. The germline V and J ends were trimmed by 0 bases and 6 bases, with 14 bases remaining between them. CDR1 is LGHNA, CDR2 YSLEER, per germline. The CDR3 loop is CASSQEGPAGDEKLFF. CDR3 sequence (DNA): TGCGCCAGCAGCCAAGAAGGTCCCGCCGGGGATGAAAAACTGTTTTTT.

This clone came up a few times. The rearrangement uses TRBV4-1 and TRBJ2-2, with 9 bases aligning to TRBD2. Germline CDR1 and CDR2: MGHRA and YSYEKL. The CDR3 loop spans 17 amino acids. V lost 0 bases and J lost 0; bases outside the gene matches: 2. DNA of the CDR3: TGCGCCAGCAGCCAAGATCTAGCGGGGCCGAACACCGGGGAGCTGTTTTTT. Protein product: CASSQDLAGPNTGELFF.

The J gene is TRBJ1-1, the V gene TRBV28; D is uncertain. The CDR3 is made up of 14 amino acids. Germline loops: CDR1 MDHEN, CDR2 SYDVKM. V lost 1 base and J 0 bases, leaving 6 bases between the germline ends. CDR3 sequence reads: CASSLSPVNTEAFF. DNA of the CDR3: TGTGCCAGCAGTTTATCCCCGGTGAACACTGAAGCTTTCTTT.